This TCR beta chain comes out of a study of blood T cell repertoires in COVID-19. Data came from immunoSEQ multiplex PCR; TCRdb stores just in-frame clones and leaves some out. This sample has roughly 83,000 clones, with roughly 82% found just once. Trimming took 1 base from V and 4 from J, leaving 13 bases between them. Germline loops: CDR1 SGHRS, CDR2 YFSETQ. This CDR3 spans 15 amino acids. The source is a man aged 50-59 years with active COVID-19. The sequenced sample was peripheral blood. The rearrangement joins TRBV5-1 to TRBJ2-3; a possible D gene is TRBD2 (7 bases). This CDR3 is CASSLFRGAPDTQYF. The CDR3 DNA follows: TGCGCCAGCAGCTTGTTTCGGGGGGCCCCAGATACGCAGTATTTT.